This T cell receptor (beta chain) was obtained from a study of shared clonotypes between healthy human individuals. Study context: Per-donor plates numbered three CD4 naive, three CD4 memory, two CD8 naive and one CD8 memory. General study findings and limits: There were few donors, and this limited the genetic and exposure-history diversity represented.

Only Caucasian adults living in Nashville, Tennessee made up the donor group. For this clone: What it binds is not known.

TCRdb's table, derived via immunoSEQ multiplex PCR, lists solely in-frame clones and lacks some. The table includes around 2.1 million clones, more than 90% detected once. In germline, CDR1 is GTSNPN, CDR2 SVGIG (reference sequence). V was shortened by 0 bases and J by 3 bases, with 21 bases between the two germline ends. The CDR3 is 18 amino acids. The chain is built from TRBV30 and TRBJ1-5; D gene uncertain. This sequence originates from a young man in good health. The sequencing sample was made of naive CD4+ T cells sorted from blood. This sample's subset: CD45RA+ positively selected. CDR3 sequence (DNA): TGTGCCTGGAGTGTAACGGCCCCGGGAGGGAGGAACAATCAGCCCCAGCATTTT. The encoded protein is CAWSVTAPGGRNNQPQHF.